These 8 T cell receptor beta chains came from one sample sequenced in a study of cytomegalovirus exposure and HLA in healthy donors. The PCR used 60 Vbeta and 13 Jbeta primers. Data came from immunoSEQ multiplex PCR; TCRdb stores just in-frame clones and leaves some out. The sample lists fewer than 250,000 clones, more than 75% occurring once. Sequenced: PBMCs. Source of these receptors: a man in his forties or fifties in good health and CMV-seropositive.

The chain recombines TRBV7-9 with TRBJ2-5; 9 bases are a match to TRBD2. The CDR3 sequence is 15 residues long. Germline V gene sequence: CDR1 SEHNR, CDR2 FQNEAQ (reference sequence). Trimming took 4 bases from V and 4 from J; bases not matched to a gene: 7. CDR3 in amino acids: CASSSWSSGRETQYF. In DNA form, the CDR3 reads TGTGCCAGCAGCTCTTGGAGTAGCGGGAGAGAGACCCAGTACTTC. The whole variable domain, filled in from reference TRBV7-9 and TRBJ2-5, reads DTGVSQNPRHKITKRGQNVTFRCDPISEHNRLYWYRQTLGQGPEFLTYFQNEAQLEKSRLLSDRFSAERPKGSFSTLEIQRTEQGDSAMYLCASSSWSSGRETQYFGPGTRLLVL.

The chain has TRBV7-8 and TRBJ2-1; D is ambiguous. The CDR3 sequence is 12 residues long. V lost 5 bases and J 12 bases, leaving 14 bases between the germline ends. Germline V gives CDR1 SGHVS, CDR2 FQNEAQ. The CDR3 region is CASSHDSVGQFF. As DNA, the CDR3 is TGTGCCAGCAGCCATGACTCCGTAGGGCAGTTCTTC.

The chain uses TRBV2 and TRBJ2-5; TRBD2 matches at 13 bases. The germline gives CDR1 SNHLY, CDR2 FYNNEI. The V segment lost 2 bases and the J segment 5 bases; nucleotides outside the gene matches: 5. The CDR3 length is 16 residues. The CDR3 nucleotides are TGTGCCAGCAGTGAAACTAGCGGGAGGGCCGGGGAGACCCAGTACTTC. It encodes CASSETSGRAGETQYF. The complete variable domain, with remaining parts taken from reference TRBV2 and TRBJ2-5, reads EPEVTQTPSHQVTQMGQEVILRCVPISNHLYFYWYRQILGQKVEFLVSFYNNEISEKSEIFDDQFSVERPDGSNFTLKIRSTKLEDSAMYFCASSETSGRAGETQYFGPGTRLLVL.

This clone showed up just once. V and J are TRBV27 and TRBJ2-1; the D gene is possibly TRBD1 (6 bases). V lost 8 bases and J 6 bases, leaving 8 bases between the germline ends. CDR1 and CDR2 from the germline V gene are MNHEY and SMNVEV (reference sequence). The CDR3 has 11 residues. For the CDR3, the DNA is TGTGCCAGCTTAGGGGGCAATGAGCAGTTCTTC. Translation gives CASLGGNEQFF.

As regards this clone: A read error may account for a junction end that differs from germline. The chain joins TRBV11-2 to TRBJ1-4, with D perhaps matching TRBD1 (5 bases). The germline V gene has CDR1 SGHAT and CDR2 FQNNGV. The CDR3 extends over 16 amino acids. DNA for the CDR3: TGTGCCAGCACCTTATACACGGCCTCGGGGGGTGAAAAACTGTTTTTT. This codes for CASTLYTASGGEKLFF. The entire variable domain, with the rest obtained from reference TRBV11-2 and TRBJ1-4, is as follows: EAGVAQSPRYKIIEKRQSVAFWCNPISGHATLYWYQQILGQGPKLLIQFQNNGVVDDSQLPKDRFSAERLKGVDSTLKIQPAKLEDSAVYLCASTLYTASGGEKLFFGSGTQLSVL.

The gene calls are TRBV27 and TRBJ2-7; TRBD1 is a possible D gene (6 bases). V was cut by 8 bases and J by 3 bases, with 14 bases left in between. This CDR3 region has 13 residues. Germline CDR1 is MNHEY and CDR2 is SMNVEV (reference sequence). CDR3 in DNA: TGTGCCAGCGGAGACAGGATAAGCTACGAGCAGTACTTC. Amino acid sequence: CASGDRISYEQYF.

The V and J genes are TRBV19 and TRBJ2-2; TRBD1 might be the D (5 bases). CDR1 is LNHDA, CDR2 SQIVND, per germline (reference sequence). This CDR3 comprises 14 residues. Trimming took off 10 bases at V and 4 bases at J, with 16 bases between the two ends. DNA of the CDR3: TGTGCCACCACGTCTCGACAGCTCACCGGGGAGCTGTTTTTT. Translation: CATTSRQLTGELFF.

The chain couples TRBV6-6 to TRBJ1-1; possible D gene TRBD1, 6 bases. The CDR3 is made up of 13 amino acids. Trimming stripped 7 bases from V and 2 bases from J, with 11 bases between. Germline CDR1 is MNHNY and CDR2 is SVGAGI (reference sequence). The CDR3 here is CASNLQGNTEAFF. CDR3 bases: TGTGCCAGCAACCTACAGGGCAACACTGAAGCTTTCTTT.